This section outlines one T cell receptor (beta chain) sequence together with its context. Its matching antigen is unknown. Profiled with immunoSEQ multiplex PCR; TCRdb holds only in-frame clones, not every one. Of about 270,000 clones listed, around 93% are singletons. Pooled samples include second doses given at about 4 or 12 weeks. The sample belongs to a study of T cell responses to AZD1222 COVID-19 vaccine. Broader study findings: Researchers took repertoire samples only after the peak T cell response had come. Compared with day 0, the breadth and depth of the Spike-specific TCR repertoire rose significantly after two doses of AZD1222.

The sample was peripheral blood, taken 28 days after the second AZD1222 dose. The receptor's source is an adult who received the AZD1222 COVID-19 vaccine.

Written as DNA, the CDR3 is TGTGCCACCAGTGGGCGAGGGGAGGACTATGGCTACACCTTC. This translates into CATSGRGEDYGYTF. This chain links TRBV24-1 with TRBJ1-2; tentatively, D is TRBD1 (5 bases). The germline CDR1 and CDR2 sequences are KGHDR and SFDVKD. Trimming shortened V by 5 bases and J by 3 bases, and 12 bases separated the two germline ends. CDR3 length: 14 amino acids.